This entry features one TCR beta chain sequence. As for treatment: approximately 18 received Ad26.COV2.S at low or high dose, single or two shots; roughly five received placebo; per-sample allocation not given. Sampling happened 63 days after the first vaccine or placebo injection. The table came from immunoSEQ multiplex PCR; TCRdb's copy has only in-frame clones and leaves some out. The sample consists of fewer than 500,000 clones, 80% to 90% of them appearing once. This record belongs to a study of Ad26.COV2.S vaccination and SARS-CoV-2 variants. Germline values: CDR1 SGHTA, CDR2 FQGTGA. V lost 5 bases and J lost 7, with 12 bases in between. This CDR3 region has 13 residues.

Sample: peripheral blood, taken in a trial of Ad26.COV2.S vaccine versus placebo. V and J are TRBV7-3 and TRBJ2-1; no firm D call. The clonotype comes from a person aged 18-65 years who received the Ad26.COV2.S COVID-19 vaccine or a placebo. In DNA form, the CDR3 reads TGTGCCAGCAGCCCAAGATGGGGTAATGAGCAGTTCTTC. The encoded protein is CASSPRWGNEQFF.